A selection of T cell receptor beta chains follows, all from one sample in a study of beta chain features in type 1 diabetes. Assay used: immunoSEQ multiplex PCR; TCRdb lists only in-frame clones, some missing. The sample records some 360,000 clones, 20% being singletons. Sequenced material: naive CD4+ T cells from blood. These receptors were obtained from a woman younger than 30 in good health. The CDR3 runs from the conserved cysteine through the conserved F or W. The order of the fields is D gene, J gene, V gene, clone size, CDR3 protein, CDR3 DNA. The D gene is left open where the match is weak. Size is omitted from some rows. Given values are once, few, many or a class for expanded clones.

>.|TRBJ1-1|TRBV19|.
CASSIRVLTEAFF
TGTGCCAGTAGTATTCGCGTTCTGACTGAAGCTTTCTTT
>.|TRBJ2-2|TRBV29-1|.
CSVAPLANGELFF
TGCAGCGTTGCCCCACTAGCTAACGGGGAGCTGTTTTTT
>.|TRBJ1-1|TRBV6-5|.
CASLANTEAFF
TGTGCCAGCCTGGCGAACACTGAAGCTTTCTTT
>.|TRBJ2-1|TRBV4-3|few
CASSPGSSYNEQFF
TGCGCCAGCAGCCCCGGGAGCTCCTACAATGAGCAGTTCTTC
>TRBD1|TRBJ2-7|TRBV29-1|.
CSVRAGTVTGEQYF
TGCAGCGTCCGAGCCGGGACAGTCACGGGCGAGCAGTACTTC
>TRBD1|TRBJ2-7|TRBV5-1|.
CASTELGGSYEQYF
TGCGCCAGCACCGAACTAGGGGGCAGCTACGAGCAGTACTTC
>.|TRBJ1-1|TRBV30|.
CAWSAPGPGAFF
TGTGCCTGGAGCGCCCCAGGGCCGGGAGCTTTCTTT
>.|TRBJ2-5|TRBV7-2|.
CASSQNQGGVETQYF
TGTGCCAGCAGCCAAAATCAGGGGGGCGTGGAGACCCAGTACTTC
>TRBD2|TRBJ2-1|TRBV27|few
CASSFSGRPGNEQFF
TGTGCCAGCAGTTTTAGCGGGAGGCCCGGGAATGAGCAGTTCTTC
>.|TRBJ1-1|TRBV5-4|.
CASSLTMDTFGKAFF
TGTGCCAGCAGCCTTACGATGGACACGTTTGGGAAAGCTTTCTTT
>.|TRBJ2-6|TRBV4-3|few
CASSPSTVPLRNVLTF
TGCGCCAGCAGTCCTTCGACAGTTCCCCTAAGGAACGTCCTGACTTTC
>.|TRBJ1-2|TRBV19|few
CASCNVGLPKSNYGYTF
TGTGCCAGTTGTAACGTGGGACTTCCTAAATCTAACTATGGCTACACCTTC
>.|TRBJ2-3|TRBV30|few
CAWTGDTQYF
TGTGCCTGGACAGGAGATACGCAGTATTTT
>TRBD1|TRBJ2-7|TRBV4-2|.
CASSQVAGQDAYEQYF
TGTGCCAGCAGCCAAGTGGCGGGACAGGATGCCTACGAGCAGTACTTC
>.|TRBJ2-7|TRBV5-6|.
CASSLVFGESYEQYF
TGTGCCAGCAGCTTGGTGTTCGGGGAGTCCTACGAGCAGTACTTC
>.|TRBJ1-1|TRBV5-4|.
CASSFSRRNTEAFF
TGTGCCAGCAGCTTCTCGCGTCGGAACACTGAAGCTTTCTTT
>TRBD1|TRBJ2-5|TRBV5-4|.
CASSEQGMGETQYF
TGTGCCAGCAGCGAACAGGGGATGGGGGAGACCCAGTACTTC
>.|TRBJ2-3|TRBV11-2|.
CASSFMTSTDTQYF
TGTGCCAGCAGCTTTATGACTAGCACAGATACGCAGTATTTT
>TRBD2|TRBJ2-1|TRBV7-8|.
CASGPRLAGGYNEQFF
TGTGCCAGCGGCCCCCGACTAGCGGGAGGCTACAATGAGCAGTTCTTC
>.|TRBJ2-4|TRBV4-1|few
CASRKTGRGDIQYF
TGCGCCAGCAGAAAGACAGGGCGCGGGGACATTCAGTACTTC
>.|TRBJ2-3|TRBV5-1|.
CASSVTGETDTQYF
TGCGCCAGCAGCGTCACCGGGGAAACAGATACGCAGTATTTT
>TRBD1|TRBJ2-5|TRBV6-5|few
CASSDRVGTQYF
TGTGCCAGCAGCGACAGGGTGGGGACCCAGTACTTC
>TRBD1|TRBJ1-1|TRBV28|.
CATLDRATLNTEAFF
TGTGCCACCCTTGACAGGGCTACTTTGAACACTGAAGCTTTCTTT
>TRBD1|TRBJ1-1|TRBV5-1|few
CASSLEGDRYTEAFF
TGCGCCAGCAGCTTGGAGGGGGACAGATACACTGAAGCTTTCTTT
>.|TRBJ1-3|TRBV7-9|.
CASSLDPQKNGNTIYF
TGTGCCAGCAGCCTAGACCCACAGAAGAATGGAAACACCATATATTTT
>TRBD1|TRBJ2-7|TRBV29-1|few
CSVVGQGGDEQYF
TGCAGCGTTGTGGGACAGGGTGGCGACGAGCAGTACTTC
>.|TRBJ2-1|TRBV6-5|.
CASSYPGNNEQFF
TGTGCCAGCAGTTATCCGGGGAACAATGAGCAGTTCTTC
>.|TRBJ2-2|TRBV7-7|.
CASSLRLAPINTGELFF
TGTGCTAGCAGCCTCCGTCTAGCGCCTATTAACACCGGGGAGCTGTTTTTT
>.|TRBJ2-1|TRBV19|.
CASSIDLRGRTYNEQFF
TGTGCCAGTAGTATAGATCTACGGGGAAGGACCTACAATGAGCAGTTCTTC
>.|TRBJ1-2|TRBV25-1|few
CASSGYWGDGYTF
TGTGCCAGCAGTGGGTACTGGGGGGATGGCTACACCTTC
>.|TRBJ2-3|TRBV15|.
CATSRVGSTDTQYF
TGTGCCACCAGCAGAGTCGGTAGCACAGATACGCAGTATTTT
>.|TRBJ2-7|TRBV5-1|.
CASSETNSYEQYF
TGCGCCAGCAGCGAAACCAACAGTTACGAGCAGTACTTC
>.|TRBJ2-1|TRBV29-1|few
CSGGDRGEQFF
TGCAGCGGGGGGGATCGGGGTGAGCAGTTCTTC
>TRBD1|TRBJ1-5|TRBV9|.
CASSLDRGNQPQHF
TGTGCCAGCAGCCTCGACAGGGGCAATCAGCCCCAGCATTTT
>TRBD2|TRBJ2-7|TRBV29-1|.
CSVDPRGGHEQYF
TGCAGCGTTGACCCCCGGGGGGGCCACGAGCAGTACTTC
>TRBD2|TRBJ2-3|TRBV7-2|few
CASSSFGLAGGQTDTQYF
TGTGCCAGCAGCTCGTTCGGACTAGCGGGGGGGCAGACAGATACGCAGTATTTT
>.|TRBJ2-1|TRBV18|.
CASSPLEGNEQFF
TGTGCCAGCTCACCCCTCGAGGGAAATGAGCAGTTCTTC
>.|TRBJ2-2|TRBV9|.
CASSISPHRAGELFF
TGTGCCAGCAGCATTAGCCCCCACAGGGCCGGGGAGCTGTTTTTT
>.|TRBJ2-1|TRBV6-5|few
CASSLAEGYNEQFF
TGTGCCAGCAGTTTAGCAGAGGGATACAATGAGCAGTTCTTC
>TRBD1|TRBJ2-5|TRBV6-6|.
CASSPRGQPDQETQYF
TGTGCCAGCAGTCCACGGGGACAGCCAGACCAAGAGACCCAGTACTTC
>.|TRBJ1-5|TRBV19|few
CASSVGLNQPQHF
TGTGCCAGTAGTGTCGGACTTAATCAGCCCCAGCATTTT
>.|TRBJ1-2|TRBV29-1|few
CSVGGGPYGYTF
TGCAGCGTGGGGGGGGGACCCTATGGCTACACCTTC
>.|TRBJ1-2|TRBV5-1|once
CASSSDRLTNYGYTF
TGCGCCAGCAGCTCGGACAGACTGACTAACTATGGCTACACCTTC
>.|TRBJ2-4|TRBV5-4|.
CASSSSGQGGVKNIQYF
TGTGCCAGCAGCTCCTCGGGGCAGGGGGGAGTCAAAAACATTCAGTACTTC
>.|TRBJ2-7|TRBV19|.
CASSRTTKAYEQYF
TGTGCCAGTAGTAGGACTACGAAGGCCTACGAGCAGTACTTC
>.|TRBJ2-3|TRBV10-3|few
CAIRVTGSTDTQYF
TGTGCCATCAGGGTTACAGGCAGCACAGATACGCAGTATTTT
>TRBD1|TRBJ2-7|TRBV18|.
CASSPPGQGLEQYF
TGTGCCAGCTCCCCGCCGGGACAGGGATTAGAGCAGTACTTC
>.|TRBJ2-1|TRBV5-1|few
CASSLSRSYNEQFF
TGCGCCAGCAGCTTGTCGAGGTCCTACAATGAGCAGTTCTTC
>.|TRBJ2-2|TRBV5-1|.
CASSLGAGNTGELFF
TGCGCCAGCAGCTTGGGGGCAGGGAACACCGGGGAGCTGTTTTTT
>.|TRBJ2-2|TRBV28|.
CASSPPGGENGELFF
TGTGCCAGCAGTCCCCCCGGGGGAGAAAACGGGGAGCTGTTTTTT
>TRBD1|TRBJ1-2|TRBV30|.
CAWSAGGEWNYGYTF
TGTGCCTGGAGCGCAGGGGGCGAATGGAACTATGGCTACACCTTC
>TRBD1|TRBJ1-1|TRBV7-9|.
CASSAHRGENTEAFF
TGTGCCAGCAGCGCACACAGGGGCGAGAACACTGAAGCTTTCTTT